This entry is about one T cell receptor beta chain. This sample was taken from a study of T cell changes during pregnancy in multiple sclerosis. Data came from immunoSEQ multiplex PCR; TCRdb stores just in-frame clones and leaves some out. The table includes roughly 26,000 clones, roughly 89% detected once. The receptor comes from a female donor with multiple sclerosis, enrolled in a pregnancy study. The sequenced sample was CD8+ T cells from peripheral blood mononuclear cells, obtained in the second trimester of pregnancy.

The chain's CDR3 is CASSQVTGSQETQYF. The CDR3 DNA sequence: TGCGCCAGCAGCCAAGTTACGGGGTCCCAAGAGACCCAGTACTTC. This chain joins TRBV4-1 and TRBJ2-5; D possibly corresponds to TRBD2 (5 bases). Between the trimmed V and J ends, which lost 1 base and 1 base, there was a span of 10 bases. The V gene's germline CDR1 is MGHRA and CDR2 YSYEKL. The CDR3 runs 15 residues.